This TCR beta chain was documented in a study of regulatory T cells in long-lasting Graves disease. Study-wide results and caveats: Among samples with persistent disease, TRBV28, TRBJ1-2 and TRBJ2-5 were favored.

Arm-PCR of CDR3 regions and iRepertoire HTBI primers were the basis on which TCR beta libraries were built. MiXCR, run by TCRdb on the multiplex PCR reads, gives a single entry per CDR3 protein. The sample consists of roughly 700,000 distinct CDR3 sequences, about 32% of them appearing once. Remarks on this clonotype: Its cognate antigen is unknown.

Germline-derived CDR1 and CDR2 are MDHEN and SYDVKM. V dropped 5 bases and J dropped 4 bases, with 15 bases sitting between them. This CDR3 is 16 amino acids long. Time point reported: persistent/refractory GD, antithyroid drugs over 5 years with positive TRAb. Preparation of the TCR library used RNA extracted from PBMCs. The receptor was derived from a female donor with Graves disease. The specimen was peripheral blood mononuclear cells (PBMCs), collected when the disease was refractory, from a patient treated with antithyroid drugs. The chain employs TRBV28 and TRBJ1-6; TRBD1 is a possible D gene (5 bases). This CDR3 is CASSLLSRGYNSPLHF. The CDR3 DNA reads TGTGCCAGCAGTCTCCTATCACGGGGGTATAATTCACCCCTCCACTTT.